Shown below are 4 T cell receptor beta chains from a single sample sequenced in a study of response to subunit inactivated influenza vaccine. MiXCR, run by TCRdb on the RT-PCR reads, gives a single entry per CDR3 protein. Among more than 700,000 distinct CDR3 sequences listed, over 20% were seen once. This specimen consisted of PBMCs from blood, obtained around 5 days after vaccination. The receptor set was obtained from a man aged 45-60 years who received an inactivated influenza vaccine.

The chain carries TRBV5-6 and TRBJ2-7; 7 nucleotides line up with TRBD2. The germline gives CDR1 SGHDT, CDR2 YYEEEE. This CDR3 is 16 amino acids long. The V and J ends lost 4 bases and 2 bases, in that order; junction bases with no gene match: 12. This CDR3 is CASSRNSGLVTYEQYF. In DNA, the CDR3 is TGTGCCAGCAGCAGGAACAGTGGACTAGTCACCTACGAGCAGTACTTC.

The table lists this clonotype with a few counts. The chain links TRBV7-2 to TRBJ2-4; 9 nucleotides match TRBD1. The CDR3 extends over 15 amino acids. Germline V lookup: CDR1 SGHTA, CDR2 FQGNSA. J was trimmed by 4 bases and V by 3 bases; bases with no gene match: 4. The CDR3 loop reads CASSFPGTGKNIQYF. Written as DNA, the CDR3 is TGTGCCAGCAGCTTCCCCGGGACAGGGAAAAACATTCAGTACTTC.

This clonotype was picked up a small number of times. V usage is TRBV20-1 and J usage is TRBJ2-1; D may correspond to TRBD1 or TRBD2 (5 bases each). Between the trimmed V and J ends, which lost 3 bases and 5 bases, there was a span of 11 bases. The CDR3 is made up of 13 amino acids. Germline CDR1 reads DFQATT; CDR2 reads SNEGSKA (reference sequence). The CDR3 DNA is TGCAGTGCTAGCAGGGAGAATCACAATGAGCAGTTCTTC. It specifies CSASRENHNEQFF.

The chain links TRBV20-1 to TRBJ1-2; maybe TRBD1 (5 bases). The length of the CDR3 is 13 residues. The germline V gene has CDR1 DFQATT and CDR2 SNEGSKA (reference sequence). V lost 1 base to trimming and J lost 5 bases, with 11 bases between them. CDR3 DNA: TGCAGTGCTAGAGGCAGGGAGGGGTATGGCTACACCTTC. Translating it yields CSARGREGYGYTF.